This T cell receptor beta chain originates from a study of OX40 agonist ivuxolimab in advanced cancers. Study-level background: Hepatocellular carcinoma, melanoma, renal cell or head and neck cancer occurred in dose-escalation patients.

This CDR3 contains 14 residues. The germline V and J ends were trimmed by 4 bases and 1 base, with 9 bases remaining between them. Germline V gene sequence: CDR1 SGHKS, CDR2 YYEKEE (reference sequence). Assay: immunoSEQ multiplex PCR; the TCRdb copy retains only in-frame clones and omits some. The sample holds just under 85,000 clones, about 88% seen once. The chain recombines TRBV5-5 with TRBJ1-5, with D maybe TRBD1 (5 bases). The specimen was CD4+ or CD8+ T cells sorted from blood, collected in a trial of the OX40 agonist ivuxolimab. The receptor comes from an adult with an advanced solid tumor such as melanoma, head and neck, liver or kidney cancer. CDR3 sequence (DNA): TGTGCCAGCAGCCAGGGCAGAAGCAATCAGCCCCAGCATTTT. It yields the protein CASSQGRSNQPQHF.